This T cell receptor beta chain derives from a study of cytomegalovirus exposure and HLA in healthy donors. Both 60 Vbeta primers and 13 Jbeta primers went into the PCR. The repertoire was sequenced with immunoSEQ multiplex PCR; TCRdb's copy has only in-frame clones and lacks some. Among under 300,000 clones listed, around 81% were seen once. Sample: PBMCs. This TCR came from a woman aged 55-70 years in good health and CMV-seropositive.

The CDR3 DNA reads as TGTGCCAGCAGTTTATCGTCCCAGGGCCCCAATCAGCCCCAGCATTTT. Residues: CASSLSSQGPNQPQHF. The gene calls are TRBV27 and TRBJ1-5; maybe TRBD1 (5 bases). The CDR3 has 16 amino acids. V lost 0 bases, J lost 3 bases, and 12 bases lay in between. Germline V gene sequence: CDR1 MNHEY, CDR2 SMNVEV (reference sequence).